This T cell receptor (beta chain) was sequenced for a study of control samples from healthy donors and cancer patients. The method was immunoSEQ multiplex PCR; TCRdb's version includes in-frame clones alone and lacks a portion of them. Among 120,000 to 150,000 clones listed, more than 85% were seen once. From germline, CDR1 is LNHDA and CDR2 SQIVND (reference sequence). V lost 8 bases, J lost 2 bases, and 6 bases stayed unmatched. The CDR3 runs 15 residues. The J gene is TRBJ2-6, the V gene TRBV19, with 7 nucleotides matching TRBD2. Material: blood. The TCR was taken from a man between 18 and 29 years old in good health. The CDR3 DNA sequence: TGTGCCAGTGGTCGTCTAGCGGCTGGGGCCAACGTCCTGACTTTC. Amino acid sequence: CASGRLAAGANVLTF.